The rows below give T cell receptor beta chains drawn from one sample of a study of control samples from healthy donors and cancer patients. Generated by immunoSEQ multiplex PCR, the TCRdb table keeps only in-frame clones and is missing some. The profile shows tens of thousands of clones, over 85% of them singletons. Sample: blood. The receptors stem from a man aged 45-65 years in good health. Both conserved end residues are part of each CDR3. The order of the fields is clone size, V gene, J gene, CDR3 protein. Where a row states a size, it is once, few, many or the class of an expanded clone; other rows omit it.

clone size: once; V gene: TRBV7-9; J gene: TRBJ2-2; CDR3 protein: CASSLNQGANTGELFF
clone size: -; V gene: TRBV29-1; J gene: TRBJ1-3; CDR3 protein: CSVEDRALTGNTIYF
clone size: -; V gene: TRBV29-1; J gene: TRBJ2-1; CDR3 protein: CSVDRGYNEQFF
clone size: -; V gene: TRBV19; J gene: TRBJ1-4; CDR3 protein: CASRGYATNEKLFF
clone size: -; V gene: TRBV6-5; J gene: TRBJ1-2; CDR3 protein: CASSPEIGYGYTF
clone size: -; V gene: TRBV10-2; J gene: TRBJ2-2; CDR3 protein: CASSTGTSGDTGELFF
clone size: -; V gene: TRBV24-1; J gene: TRBJ1-2; CDR3 protein: CATSDSGTGGGGYTF
clone size: -; V gene: TRBV5-8; J gene: TRBJ1-4; CDR3 protein: CASSLLGESEKLFF
clone size: -; V gene: TRBV11-3; J gene: TRBJ2-3; CDR3 protein: CASSLGSLAGASSTDTQYF
clone size: -; V gene: TRBV5-1; J gene: TRBJ2-7; CDR3 protein: CASSFEQGLYEQYF
clone size: -; V gene: TRBV9; J gene: TRBJ2-1; CDR3 protein: CASSPGGVNEQFF
clone size: -; V gene: TRBV7-8; J gene: TRBJ2-7; CDR3 protein: CASSSGQGTAYEQYF
clone size: -; V gene: TRBV7-9; J gene: TRBJ2-5; CDR3 protein: CASSLPTGGAVTRGETQYF
clone size: -; V gene: TRBV12-3/TRBV12-4; J gene: TRBJ1-5; CDR3 protein: CASTQFNQPQHF
clone size: -; V gene: TRBV19; J gene: TRBJ1-2; CDR3 protein: CASSRRVGANYGYTF
clone size: -; V gene: TRBV6-6; J gene: TRBJ1-2; CDR3 protein: CASIYLQGDYGYTF
clone size: -; V gene: TRBV15; J gene: TRBJ1-5; CDR3 protein: CATSRAGARGNQPQHF
clone size: -; V gene: TRBV18; J gene: TRBJ2-7; CDR3 protein: CASSELDRGHEQYF
clone size: -; V gene: TRBV9; J gene: TRBJ2-7; CDR3 protein: CASSFGRASRSPHEQYF
clone size: -; V gene: TRBV28; J gene: TRBJ1-4; CDR3 protein: CASSPGLRNEKLFF
clone size: -; V gene: TRBV29-1; J gene: TRBJ2-5; CDR3 protein: CSVGVRQGKETQYF
clone size: -; V gene: TRBV5-6; J gene: TRBJ2-3; CDR3 protein: CASSLTGRTDTQYF
clone size: once; V gene: TRBV7-9; J gene: TRBJ1-2; CDR3 protein: CASSVPEGPYGYTF
clone size: -; V gene: TRBV5-1; J gene: TRBJ1-1; CDR3 protein: CASSPGDTEAFF
clone size: -; V gene: TRBV11-2; J gene: TRBJ1-5; CDR3 protein: CASSPGRNQPQHF
clone size: -; V gene: TRBV13; J gene: TRBJ2-3; CDR3 protein: CASSRIPRTDTQYF
clone size: -; V gene: TRBV24-1; J gene: TRBJ2-1; CDR3 protein: CATSDLGGTSEEQFF
clone size: few; V gene: TRBV7-6; J gene: TRBJ1-4; CDR3 protein: CASSLAASGTDNEKLFF
clone size: -; V gene: TRBV15; J gene: TRBJ1-1; CDR3 protein: CATSRGGGDSPEAFF
clone size: -; V gene: TRBV6-1; J gene: TRBJ1-1; CDR3 protein: CASSEPPRGTEAFF
clone size: few; V gene: TRBV27; J gene: TRBJ1-3; CDR3 protein: CASSLQGTGNTIYF